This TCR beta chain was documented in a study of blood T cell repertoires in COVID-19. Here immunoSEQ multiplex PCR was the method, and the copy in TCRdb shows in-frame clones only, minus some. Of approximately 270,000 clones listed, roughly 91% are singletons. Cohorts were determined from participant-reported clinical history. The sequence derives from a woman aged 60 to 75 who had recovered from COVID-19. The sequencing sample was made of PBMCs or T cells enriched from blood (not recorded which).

CDR3 DNA sequence: TGTGCCACCCGCGAGGGCACTGAAGCTTTCTTT. Translation: CATREGTEAFF. This chain connects TRBV10-3 to TRBJ1-1; D uncertain. This CDR3 has 11 amino acids. Trimming pared 10 bases from V and 4 bases from J, leaving 10 bases between. Germline values: CDR1 ENHRY, CDR2 SYGVKD.